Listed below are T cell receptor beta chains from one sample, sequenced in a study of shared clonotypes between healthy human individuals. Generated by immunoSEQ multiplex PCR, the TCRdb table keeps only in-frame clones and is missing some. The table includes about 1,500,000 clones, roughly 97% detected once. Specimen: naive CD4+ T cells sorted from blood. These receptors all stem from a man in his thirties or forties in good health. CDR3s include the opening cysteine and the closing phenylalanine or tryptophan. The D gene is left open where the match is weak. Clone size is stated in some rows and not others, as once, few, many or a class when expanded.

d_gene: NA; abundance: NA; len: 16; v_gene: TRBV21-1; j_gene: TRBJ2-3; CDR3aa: CASSLCRDRAFNTQYF; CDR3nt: TGTGCCAGCAGCCTTTGTAGGGACAGGGCTTTTAATACGCAGTATTTT
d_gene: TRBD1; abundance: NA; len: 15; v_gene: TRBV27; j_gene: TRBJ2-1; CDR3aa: CASSAVGGYYNEQFF; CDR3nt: TGTGCCAGCAGCGCCGTAGGGGGCTACTACAATGAGCAGTTCTTC
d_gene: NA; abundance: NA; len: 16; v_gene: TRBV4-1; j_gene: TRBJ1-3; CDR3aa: CASSQPGRNDGNTIYF; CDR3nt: TGCGCCAGCAGCCAGCCGGGGCGAAACGATGGAAACACCATATATTTT
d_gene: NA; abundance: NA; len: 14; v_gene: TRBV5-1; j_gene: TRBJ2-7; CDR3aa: CASSLEGTGYEQYF; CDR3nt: TGCGCCAGCAGCTTGGAGGGGACGGGCTACGAGCAGTACTTC
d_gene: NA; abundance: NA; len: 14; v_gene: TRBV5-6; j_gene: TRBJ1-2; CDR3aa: CASSLQVGAYGYTF; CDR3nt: TGTGCCAGCAGCTTGCAGGTGGGGGCTTATGGCTACACCTTC
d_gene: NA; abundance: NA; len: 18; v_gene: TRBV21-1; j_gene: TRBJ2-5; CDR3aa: CASSPEMMDRFTRWAQYF; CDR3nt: TGTGCCAGCAGCCCGGAGATGATGGACAGGTTCACGAGGTGGGCCCAGTACTTC
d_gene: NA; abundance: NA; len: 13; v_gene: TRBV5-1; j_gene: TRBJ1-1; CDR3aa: CASSLAVDTEAFF; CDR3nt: TGCGCCAGCAGCTTGGCCGTTGACACTGAAGCTTTCTTT
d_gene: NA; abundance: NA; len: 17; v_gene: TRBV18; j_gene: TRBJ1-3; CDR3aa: CASSPDVRTVSGNTIYF; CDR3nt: TGTGCCAGCTCACCCGACGTTCGGACAGTCTCTGGAAACACCATATATTTT
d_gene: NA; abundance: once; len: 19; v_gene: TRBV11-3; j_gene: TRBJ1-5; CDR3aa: CASSLAGRGDNDSNQPQHF; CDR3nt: TGTGCCAGCAGCTTAGCTGGGAGGGGGGACAATGATAGCAATCAGCCCCAGCATTTT
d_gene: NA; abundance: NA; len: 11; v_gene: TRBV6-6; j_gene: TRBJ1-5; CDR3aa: CASTSGGRLHF; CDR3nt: TGTGCCAGCACCTCAGGAGGGCGATTGCATTTT
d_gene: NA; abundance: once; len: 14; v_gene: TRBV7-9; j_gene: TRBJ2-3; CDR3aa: CALSGFSSTDTQYF; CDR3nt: TGTGCTCTATCCGGGTTCTCTAGCACAGATACGCAGTATTTT
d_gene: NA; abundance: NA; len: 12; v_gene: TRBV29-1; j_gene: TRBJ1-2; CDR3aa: CSAGSDAGGYTF; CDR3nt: TGCAGTGCCGGGTCTGATGCGGGGGGCTACACCTTC
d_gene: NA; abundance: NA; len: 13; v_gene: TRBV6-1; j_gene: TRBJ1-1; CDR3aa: CASSGVDRSEAFF; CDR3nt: TGTGCCAGCAGTGGGGTCGACAGGAGTGAAGCTTTCTTT
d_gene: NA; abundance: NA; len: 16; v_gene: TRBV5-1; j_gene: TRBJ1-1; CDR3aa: CASSRYSQGLGTEAFF; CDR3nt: TGCGCCAGCAGCCGATACTCTCAGGGGTTGGGCACTGAAGCTTTCTTT
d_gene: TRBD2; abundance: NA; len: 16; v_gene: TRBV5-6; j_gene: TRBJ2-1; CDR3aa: CASSRDWRGGYNEQFF; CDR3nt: TGTGCCAGCAGCCGCGATTGGCGGGGGGGGTACAATGAGCAGTTCTTC
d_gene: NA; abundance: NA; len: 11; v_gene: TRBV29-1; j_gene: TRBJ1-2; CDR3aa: CSVSTGYGYTF; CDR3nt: TGCAGCGTTTCGACAGGCTATGGCTACACCTTC
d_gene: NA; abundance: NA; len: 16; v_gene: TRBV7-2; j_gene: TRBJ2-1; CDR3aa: CASSFRRGRRDNEQFF; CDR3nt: TGTGCCAGCAGCTTTCGCAGGGGTCGTCGGGACAATGAGCAGTTCTTC
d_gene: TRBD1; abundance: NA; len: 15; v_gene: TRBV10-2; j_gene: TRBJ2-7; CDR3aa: CASSERDRASYEQYF; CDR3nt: TGCGCCAGCAGTGAGAGGGACAGGGCATCCTACGAGCAGTACTTC
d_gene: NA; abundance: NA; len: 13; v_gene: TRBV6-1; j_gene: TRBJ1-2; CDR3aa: CATRGPANYGYTF; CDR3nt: TGTGCCACCAGAGGCCCTGCTAACTATGGCTACACCTTC
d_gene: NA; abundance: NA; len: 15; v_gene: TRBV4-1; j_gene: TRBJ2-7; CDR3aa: CASSQDQISSYEQYF; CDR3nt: TGCGCCAGCAGCCAAGATCAGATCAGTTCCTACGAGCAGTACTTC
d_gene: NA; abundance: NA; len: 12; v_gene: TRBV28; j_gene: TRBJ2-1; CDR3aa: CASSLPYNEQFF; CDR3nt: TGTGCCAGCAGTTTGCCATACAATGAGCAGTTCTTC
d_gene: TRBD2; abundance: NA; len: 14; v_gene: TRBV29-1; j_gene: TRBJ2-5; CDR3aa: CSVVGLAGAETQYF; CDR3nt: TGCAGCGTTGTGGGACTAGCGGGAGCAGAGACCCAGTACTTC
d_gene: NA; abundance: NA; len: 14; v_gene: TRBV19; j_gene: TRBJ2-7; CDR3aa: CASSIRGPSGEQYF; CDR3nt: TGTGCCAGTAGTATCCGGGGGCCCTCGGGCGAGCAGTACTTC
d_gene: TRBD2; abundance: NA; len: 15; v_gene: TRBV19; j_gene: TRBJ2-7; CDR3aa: CASSIESRAGYEQYF; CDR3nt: TGTGCCAGTAGTATAGAGTCCAGAGCGGGGTACGAGCAGTACTTC
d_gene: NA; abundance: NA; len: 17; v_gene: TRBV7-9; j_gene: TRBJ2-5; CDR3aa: CASSLAQGGRYQETQYF; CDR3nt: TGTGCCAGCAGCTTAGCCCAGGGGGGCCGGTACCAAGAGACCCAGTACTTC
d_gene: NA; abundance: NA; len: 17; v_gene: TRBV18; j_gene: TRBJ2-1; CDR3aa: CASSPRPTQGYYNEQFF; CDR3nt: TGTGCCAGCTCACCTCGGCCGACCCAGGGATACTACAATGAGCAGTTCTTC
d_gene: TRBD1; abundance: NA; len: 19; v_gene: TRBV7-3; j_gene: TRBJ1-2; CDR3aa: CASRDIRDRGRRGNYGYTF; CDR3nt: TGTGCCAGCAGGGACATCCGGGACAGGGGGCGCCGGGGGAACTATGGCTACACCTTC
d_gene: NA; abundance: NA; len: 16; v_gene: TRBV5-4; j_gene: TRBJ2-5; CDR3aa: CASSFSAGFLGETQYF; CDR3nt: TGTGCCAGCAGCTTTTCCGCAGGGTTCTTGGGGGAGACCCAGTACTTC
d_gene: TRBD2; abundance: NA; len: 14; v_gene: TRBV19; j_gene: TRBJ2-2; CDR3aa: CASSGLAGTGELFF; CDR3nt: TGTGCCTCCTCGGGGCTAGCGGGTACCGGGGAGCTGTTTTTT
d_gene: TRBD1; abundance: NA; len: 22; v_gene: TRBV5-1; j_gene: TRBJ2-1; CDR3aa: CASSANIYPGQGTRSRDNEQFF; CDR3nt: TGCGCCAGCAGCGCCAATATCTATCCGGGACAGGGAACTCGGTCAAGAGACAATGAGCAGTTCTTC
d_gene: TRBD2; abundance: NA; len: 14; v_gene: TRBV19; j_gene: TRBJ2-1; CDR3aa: CASRSGSSYNEQFF; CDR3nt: TGTGCCAGTAGAAGCGGGAGCTCCTACAATGAGCAGTTCTTC
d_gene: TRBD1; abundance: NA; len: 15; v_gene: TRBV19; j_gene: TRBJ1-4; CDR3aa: CASSIRQGTDEKLFF; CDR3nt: TGTGCCAGTAGTATACGACAGGGGACAGATGAAAAACTGTTTTTT
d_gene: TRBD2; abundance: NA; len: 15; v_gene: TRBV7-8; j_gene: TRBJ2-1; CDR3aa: CASSLGLAGLNEQFF; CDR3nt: TGTGCCAGCAGCTTAGGACTAGCGGGACTAAATGAGCAGTTCTTC
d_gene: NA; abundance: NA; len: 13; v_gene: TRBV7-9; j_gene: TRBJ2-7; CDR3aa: CASSLLGAYEQYF; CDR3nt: TGTGCCAGCAGCTTACTCGGGGCCTACGAGCAGTACTTC